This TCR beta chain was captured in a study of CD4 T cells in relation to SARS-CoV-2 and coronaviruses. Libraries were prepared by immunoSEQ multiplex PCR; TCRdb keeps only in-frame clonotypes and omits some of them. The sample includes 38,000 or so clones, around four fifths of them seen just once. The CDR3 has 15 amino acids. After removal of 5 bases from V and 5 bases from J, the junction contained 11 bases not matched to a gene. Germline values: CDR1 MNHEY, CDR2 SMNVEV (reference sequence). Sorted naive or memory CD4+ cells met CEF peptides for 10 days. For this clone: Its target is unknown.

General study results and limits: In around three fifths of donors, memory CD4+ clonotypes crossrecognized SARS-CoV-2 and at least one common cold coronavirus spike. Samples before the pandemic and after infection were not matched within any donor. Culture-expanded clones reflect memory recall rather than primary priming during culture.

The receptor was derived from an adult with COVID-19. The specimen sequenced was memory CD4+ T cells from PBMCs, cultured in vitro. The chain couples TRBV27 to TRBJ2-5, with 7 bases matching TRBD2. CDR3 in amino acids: CASSRDYTIPETQYF. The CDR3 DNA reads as TGTGCCAGCAGTCGGGACTACACCATTCCGGAGACCCAGTACTTC.